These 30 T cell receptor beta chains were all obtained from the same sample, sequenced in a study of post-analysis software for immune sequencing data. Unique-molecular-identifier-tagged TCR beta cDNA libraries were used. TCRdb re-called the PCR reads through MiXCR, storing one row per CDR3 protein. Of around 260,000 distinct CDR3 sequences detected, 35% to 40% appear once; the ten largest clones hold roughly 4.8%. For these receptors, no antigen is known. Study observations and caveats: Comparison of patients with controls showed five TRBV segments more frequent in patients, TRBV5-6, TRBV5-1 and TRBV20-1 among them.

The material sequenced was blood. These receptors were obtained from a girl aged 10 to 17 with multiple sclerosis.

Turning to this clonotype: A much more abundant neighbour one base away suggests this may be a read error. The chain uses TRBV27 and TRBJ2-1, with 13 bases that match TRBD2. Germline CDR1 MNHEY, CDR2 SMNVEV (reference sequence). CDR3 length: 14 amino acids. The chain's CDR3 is CANSLPGLAGLQFF. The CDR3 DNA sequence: TGTGCCAACAGTTTGCCGGGACTAGCGGGGTTGCAGTTCTTC.

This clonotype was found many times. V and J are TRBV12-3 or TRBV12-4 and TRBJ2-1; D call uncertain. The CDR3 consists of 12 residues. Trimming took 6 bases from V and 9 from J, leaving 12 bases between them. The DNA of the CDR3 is TGTGCCAGCAGCCCGAGAGATACTGAGCAGTTCTTC. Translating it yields CASSPRDTEQFF.

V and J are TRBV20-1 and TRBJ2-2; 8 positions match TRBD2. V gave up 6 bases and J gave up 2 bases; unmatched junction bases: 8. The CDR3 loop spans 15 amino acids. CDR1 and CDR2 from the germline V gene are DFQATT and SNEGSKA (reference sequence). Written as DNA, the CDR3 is TGCAGTGCCCCCCCGACTAGCGTCAACACCGGGGAGCTGTTTTTT. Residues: CSAPPTSVNTGELFF.

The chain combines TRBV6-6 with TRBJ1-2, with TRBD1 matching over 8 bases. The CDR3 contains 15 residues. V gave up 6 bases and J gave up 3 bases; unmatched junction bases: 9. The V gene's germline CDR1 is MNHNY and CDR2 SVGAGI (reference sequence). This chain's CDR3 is CASSRGQGEYYGYTF. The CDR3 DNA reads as TGTGCCAGCAGCCGCGGACAGGGAGAATACTATGGCTACACCTTC.

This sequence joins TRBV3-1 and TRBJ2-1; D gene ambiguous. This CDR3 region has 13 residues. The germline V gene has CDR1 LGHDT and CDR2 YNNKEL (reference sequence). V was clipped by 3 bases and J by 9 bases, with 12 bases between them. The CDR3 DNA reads TGTGCCAGCAGCCACCAAATGACTGGTGAGCAGTTCTTC. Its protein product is CASSHQMTGEQFF.

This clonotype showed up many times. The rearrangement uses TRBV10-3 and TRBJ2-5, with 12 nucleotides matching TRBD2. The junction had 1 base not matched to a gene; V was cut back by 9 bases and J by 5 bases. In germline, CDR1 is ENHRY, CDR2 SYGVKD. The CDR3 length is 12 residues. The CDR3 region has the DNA TGTGCCATGGGGACTAGCGGGGAGACCCAGTACTTC. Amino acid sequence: CAMGTSGETQYF.

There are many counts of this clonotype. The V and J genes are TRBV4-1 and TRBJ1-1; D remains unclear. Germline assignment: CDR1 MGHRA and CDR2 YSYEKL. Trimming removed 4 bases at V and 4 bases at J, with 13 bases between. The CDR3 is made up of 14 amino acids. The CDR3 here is CASSLDPSPTEAFF. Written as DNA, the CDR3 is TGCGCCAGCAGCCTCGACCCATCCCCCACTGAAGCTTTCTTT.

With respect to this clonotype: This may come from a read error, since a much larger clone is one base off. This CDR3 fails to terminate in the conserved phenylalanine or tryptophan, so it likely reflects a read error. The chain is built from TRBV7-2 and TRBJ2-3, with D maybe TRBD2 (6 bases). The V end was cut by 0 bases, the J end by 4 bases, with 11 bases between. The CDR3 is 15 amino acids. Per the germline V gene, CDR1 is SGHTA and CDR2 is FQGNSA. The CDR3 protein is CASSLARERPDTQYC. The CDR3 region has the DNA TGTGCCAGCAGCTTAGCCCGGGAGAGACCAGATACGCAGTATTGT.

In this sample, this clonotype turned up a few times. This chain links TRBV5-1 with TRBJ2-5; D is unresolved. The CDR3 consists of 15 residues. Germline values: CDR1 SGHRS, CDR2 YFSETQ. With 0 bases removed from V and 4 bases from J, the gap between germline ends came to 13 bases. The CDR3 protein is CASSLVADSRETQYF. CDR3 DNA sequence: TGCGCCAGCAGCTTGGTGGCGGATTCGCGAGAGACCCAGTACTTC.

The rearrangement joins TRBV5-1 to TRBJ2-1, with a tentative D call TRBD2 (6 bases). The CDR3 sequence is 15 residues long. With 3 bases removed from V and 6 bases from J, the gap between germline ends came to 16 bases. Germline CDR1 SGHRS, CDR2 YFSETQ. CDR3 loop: CASSSSRGIGNEQFF. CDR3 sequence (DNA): TGCGCCAGCAGCTCCTCGCGGGGAATAGGCAATGAGCAGTTCTTC.

CDR3 in amino acids: CASSLWRAMNTWAMNTEAFF. CDR3 DNA sequence: TGTGCCAGCAGTTTGTGGCGGGCCATGAACACTTGGGCCATGAACACTGAAGCTTTCTTT. This chain connects TRBV28 to TRBJ1-1; D not resolved. This CDR3 comprises 20 residues. Trimming removed 3 bases at V and 0 bases at J, with 26 bases between. Looked up from germline, CDR1 is MDHEN and CDR2 is SYDVKM.

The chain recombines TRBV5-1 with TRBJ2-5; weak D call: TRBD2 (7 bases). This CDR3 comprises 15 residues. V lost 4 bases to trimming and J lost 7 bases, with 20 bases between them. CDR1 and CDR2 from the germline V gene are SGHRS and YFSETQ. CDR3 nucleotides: TGCGCCAGCAGCGGGACAACGGGACTAAAGACGACCCAGTACTTC. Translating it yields CASSGTTGLKTTQYF.

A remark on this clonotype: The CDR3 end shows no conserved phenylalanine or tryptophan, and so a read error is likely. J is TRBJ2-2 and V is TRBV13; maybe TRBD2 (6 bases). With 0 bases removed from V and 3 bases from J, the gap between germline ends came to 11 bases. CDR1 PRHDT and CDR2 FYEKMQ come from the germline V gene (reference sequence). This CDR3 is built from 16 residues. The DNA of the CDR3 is TGTGCCAGCAGCTTAGGCCCCGGGGGAGACACCGGGGAGCTGTTTGTT. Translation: CASSLGPGGDTGELFV.

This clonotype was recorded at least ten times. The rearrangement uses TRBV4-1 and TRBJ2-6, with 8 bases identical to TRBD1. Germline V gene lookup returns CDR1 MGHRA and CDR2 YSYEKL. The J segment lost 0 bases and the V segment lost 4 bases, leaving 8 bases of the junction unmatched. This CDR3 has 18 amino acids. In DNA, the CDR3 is TGCGCCAGCAGCCCCGGGACAGGTGTCCGCTCTGGGGCCAACGTCCTGACTTTC. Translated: CASSPGTGVRSGANVLTF.

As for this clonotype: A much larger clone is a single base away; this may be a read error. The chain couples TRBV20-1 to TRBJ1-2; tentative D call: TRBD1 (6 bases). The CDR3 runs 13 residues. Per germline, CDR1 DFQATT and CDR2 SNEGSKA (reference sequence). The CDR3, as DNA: TGCAGTAACGGACAGACTGAGGTCTATGGCTACATCTTC. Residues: CSNGQTEVYGYIF.

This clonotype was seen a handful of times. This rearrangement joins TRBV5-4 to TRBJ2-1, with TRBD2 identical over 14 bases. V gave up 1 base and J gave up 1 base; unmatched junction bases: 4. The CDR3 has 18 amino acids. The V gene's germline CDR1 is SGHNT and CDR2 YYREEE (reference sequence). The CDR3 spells CASSLRGLAGESYNEQFF. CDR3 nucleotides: TGTGCCAGCAGCTTGAGGGGACTAGCGGGAGAGTCCTACAATGAGCAGTTCTTC.

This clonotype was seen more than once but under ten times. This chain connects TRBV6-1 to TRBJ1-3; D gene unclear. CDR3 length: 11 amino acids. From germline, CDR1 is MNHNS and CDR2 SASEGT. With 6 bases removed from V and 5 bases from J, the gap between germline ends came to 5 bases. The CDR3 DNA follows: TGTGCCAGCAGCCCTAGAAACACCATATATTTT. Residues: CASSPRNTIYF.

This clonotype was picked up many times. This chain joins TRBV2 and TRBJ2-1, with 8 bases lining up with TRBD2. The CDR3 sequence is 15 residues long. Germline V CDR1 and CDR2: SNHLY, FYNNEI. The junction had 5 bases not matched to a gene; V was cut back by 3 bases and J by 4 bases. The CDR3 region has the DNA TGTGCCAGCAGTGAGTCGGGAGGGAGGTACAATGAGCAGTTCTTC. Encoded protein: CASSESGGRYNEQFF.

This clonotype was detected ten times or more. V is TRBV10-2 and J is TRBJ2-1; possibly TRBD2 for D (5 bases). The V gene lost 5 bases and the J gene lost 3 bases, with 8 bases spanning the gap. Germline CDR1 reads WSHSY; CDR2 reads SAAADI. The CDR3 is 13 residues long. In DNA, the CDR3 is TGCGCCAGCAGTCCCGGGGACTACAATGAGCAGTTCTTC. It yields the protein CASSPGDYNEQFF.

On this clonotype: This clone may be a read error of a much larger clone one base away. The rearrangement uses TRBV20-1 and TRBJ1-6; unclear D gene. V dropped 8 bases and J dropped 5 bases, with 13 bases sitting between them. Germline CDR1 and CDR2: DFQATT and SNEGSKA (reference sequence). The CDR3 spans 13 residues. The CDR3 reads CSTRWRDNSPLHF. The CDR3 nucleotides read TGCAGTACTCGGTGGAGGGATAATTCACCCCTCCACTTT.

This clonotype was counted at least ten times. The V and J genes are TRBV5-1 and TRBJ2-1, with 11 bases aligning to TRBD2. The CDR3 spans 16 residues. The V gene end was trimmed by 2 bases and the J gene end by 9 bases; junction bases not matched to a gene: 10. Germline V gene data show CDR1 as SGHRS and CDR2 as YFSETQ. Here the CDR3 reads CASSFSVAGGLGEQFF. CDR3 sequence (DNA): TGCGCCAGCAGCTTCTCTGTAGCGGGAGGGCTTGGTGAGCAGTTCTTC.

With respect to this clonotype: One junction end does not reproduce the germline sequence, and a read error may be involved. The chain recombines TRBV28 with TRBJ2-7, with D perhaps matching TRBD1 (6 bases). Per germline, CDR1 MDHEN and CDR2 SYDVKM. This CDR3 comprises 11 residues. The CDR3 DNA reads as TGTGCCGGCAGCTGGGGGCTAGGGCAGTACTTC. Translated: CAGSWGLGQYF.

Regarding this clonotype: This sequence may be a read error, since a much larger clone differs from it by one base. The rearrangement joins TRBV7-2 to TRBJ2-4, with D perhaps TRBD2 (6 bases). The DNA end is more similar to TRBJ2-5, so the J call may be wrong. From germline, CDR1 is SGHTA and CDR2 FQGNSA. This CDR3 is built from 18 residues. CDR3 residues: CASSFLGGIAPLQETQYF. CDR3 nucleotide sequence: TGTGCCAGCAGCTTCCTTGGCGGGATCGCCCCACTTCAAGAGACCCAGTACTTC.

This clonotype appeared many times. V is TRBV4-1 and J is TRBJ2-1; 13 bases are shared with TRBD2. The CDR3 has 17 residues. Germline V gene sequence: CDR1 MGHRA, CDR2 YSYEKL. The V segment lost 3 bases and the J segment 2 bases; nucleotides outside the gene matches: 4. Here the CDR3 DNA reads TGCGCCAGCAGCCATCGACTAGCGGGGGGCACCTACAATGAGCAGTTCTTC. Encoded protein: CASSHRLAGGTYNEQFF.

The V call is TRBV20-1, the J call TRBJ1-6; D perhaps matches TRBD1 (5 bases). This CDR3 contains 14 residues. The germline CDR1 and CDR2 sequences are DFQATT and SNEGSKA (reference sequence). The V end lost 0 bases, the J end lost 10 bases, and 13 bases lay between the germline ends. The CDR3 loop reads CSARDTAGQSPLHF. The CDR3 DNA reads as TGCAGTGCTAGAGATACGGCAGGACAATCACCCCTCCACTTT.

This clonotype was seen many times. CDR3: CASSKGSVDDTQYF. In DNA form, the CDR3 reads TGTGCCAGCAGTAAGGGTAGCGTAGATGATACGCAGTATTTT. The gene calls are TRBV28 and TRBJ2-3, with D perhaps TRBD2 (5 bases). This CDR3 contains 14 residues. Trimming pared 5 bases from V and 6 bases from J, leaving 15 bases between. Germline loops: CDR1 MDHEN, CDR2 SYDVKM.

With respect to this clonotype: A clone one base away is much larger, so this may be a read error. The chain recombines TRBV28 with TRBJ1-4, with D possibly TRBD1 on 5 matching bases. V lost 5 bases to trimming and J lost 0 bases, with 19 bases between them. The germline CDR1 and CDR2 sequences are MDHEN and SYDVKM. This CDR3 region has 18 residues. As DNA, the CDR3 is TGTGCCAGCAGTCCCCGCCGGGGGTTGGGGACAACTAATGAAAAACTGTTTTTT. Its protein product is CASSPRRGLGTTNEKLFF.

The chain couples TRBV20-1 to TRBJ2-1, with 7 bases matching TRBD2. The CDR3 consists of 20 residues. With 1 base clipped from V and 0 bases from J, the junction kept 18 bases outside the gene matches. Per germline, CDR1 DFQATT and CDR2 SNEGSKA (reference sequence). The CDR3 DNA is TGCAGTGCTAGAGGGGTGGGACTACGGTCTTCCCTGGGCTCCTACAATGAGCAGTTCTTC. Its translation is CSARGVGLRSSLGSYNEQFF.

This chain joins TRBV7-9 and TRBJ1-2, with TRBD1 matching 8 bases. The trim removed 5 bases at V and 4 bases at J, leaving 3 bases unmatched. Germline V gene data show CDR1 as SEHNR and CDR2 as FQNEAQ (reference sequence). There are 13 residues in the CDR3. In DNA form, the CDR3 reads TGTGCCAGCAGCCAAGGACAGGGCTATGGCTACACCTTC. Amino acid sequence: CASSQGQGYGYTF.

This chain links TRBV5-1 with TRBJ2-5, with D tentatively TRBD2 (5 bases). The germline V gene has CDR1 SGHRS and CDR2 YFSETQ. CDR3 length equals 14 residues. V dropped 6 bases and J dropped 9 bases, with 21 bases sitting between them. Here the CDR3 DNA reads TGCGCCAGCAACGGAACACGGGCCGAGGAGGCCCAGTACTTC. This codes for CASNGTRAEEAQYF.